This record concerns one T cell receptor beta chain sequence. Its matching antigen is unknown. These data originate in a study of cytomegalovirus exposure and HLA in healthy donors. About the research overall: Inside one of the first data releases sat about 85 million unique TCRs taken from HLA-typed donors.

The CDR3 runs to 15 residues. The V gene end was trimmed by 6 bases and the J gene end by 6 bases; junction bases not matched to a gene: 7. Germline loops: CDR1 MNHNS, CDR2 SASEGT. Study-wide results and limits: Overall, approximately 150 TCR beta chains were annotated as cytomegalovirus-associated. In an earlier analysis, most TCR beta V segments were productive about 90% or about 30% of the time. Per a later analysis, approximately 16,000 TCR beta sequences showed association with HLA alleles at 0.05 false discovery rate.

Primers included in the PCR were 60 Vbeta and 13 Jbeta primers. Only in-frame clones appear in the TCRdb table, and some are missing; sequencing was by immunoSEQ multiplex PCR. The sample lists roughly 110,000 clones, more than 60% seen once, with 2.5% in the top ten. The chain recombines TRBV6-1 with TRBJ1-5; 11 nucleotides line up with TRBD1. Sequenced material: PBMCs. The source of this sequence is a man aged 35 to 55 in good health and CMV-seronegative. DNA for the CDR3: TGTGCCAGCAGCGGAGGGACAGGGGGTAGTCAGCCCCAGCATTTT. It is translated as CASSGGTGGSQPQHF.